This T cell receptor (beta chain) stems from a study of T cells in Graves' hyperthyroidism and ophthalmopathy. This clonotype appeared many times. Per the germline V gene, CDR1 is KGHSH and CDR2 is LQKENI. The CDR3 covers 16 residues. V shed 3 bases, J shed 4 bases, and the junction held 8 bases outside the gene matches. The source material, RNA transcripts, was used to amplify TCR beta CDR3 regions. A set of HTBI primers served as the primers for a first-round RT-PCR of the TCR CDR3. TCRdb reprocessed the multiplex PCR reads via MiXCR and lists one record per CDR3 protein. Of over 450,000 distinct CDR3 sequences listed, 13% to 15% were seen once; the top ten hold about 17%. Diagnostic decisions used clinical symptoms, serum thyroxine and TRAb, thyroid ultrasound and orbital computed tomography.

The V call is TRBV18, the J call TRBJ1-1; 10 bases align to TRBD1. The sample comprised blood. The origin of this receptor is a young woman with Graves' hyperthyroidism. The CDR3, as DNA: TGTGCCAGCTCACCCGCGACAGGGGGCTTGGGCACTGAAGCTTTCTTT. Translating gives CASSPATGGLGTEAFF.